What follows is one T cell receptor (beta chain) and its context. Trimming took off 3 bases at V and 10 bases at J, with 17 bases between the two ends. CDR3 length: 14 amino acids. Germline V gives CDR1 WSHSY, CDR2 SAAADI. This sample stems from a study of identical twins. TCRdb reprocessed the 5' RACE reads via MiXCR and lists one record per CDR3 protein. The profile covers more than 400,000 distinct CDR3 sequences, with about 15% appearing a single time and roughly 0.46% taken by the ten largest. The data also belong to a second study, concerning yellow fever vaccine responses in identical twins.

Sample: CD4+ T cells sorted from blood. This TCR was sampled from a woman between 18 and 29 years old in good health. The J gene is TRBJ2-3, the V gene TRBV10-2; TRBD2 might be the D (5 bases). CDR3 residues: CASSDHDYSPAQYF. CDR3 nucleotide sequence: TGCGCCAGCAGTGACCACGACTATTCCCCAGCGCAGTATTTT.